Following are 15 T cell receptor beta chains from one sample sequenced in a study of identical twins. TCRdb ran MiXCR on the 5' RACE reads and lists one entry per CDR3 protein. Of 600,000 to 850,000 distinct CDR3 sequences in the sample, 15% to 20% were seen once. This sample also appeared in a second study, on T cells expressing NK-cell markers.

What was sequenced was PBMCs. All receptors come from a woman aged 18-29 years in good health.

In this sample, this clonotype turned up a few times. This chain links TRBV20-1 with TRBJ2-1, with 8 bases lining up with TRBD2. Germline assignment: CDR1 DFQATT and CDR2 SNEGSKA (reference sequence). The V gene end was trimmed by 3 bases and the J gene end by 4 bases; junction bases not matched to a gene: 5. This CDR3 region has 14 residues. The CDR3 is CSASGGAKYNEQFF. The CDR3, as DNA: TGCAGTGCTAGCGGGGGGGCAAAGTACAATGAGCAGTTCTTC.

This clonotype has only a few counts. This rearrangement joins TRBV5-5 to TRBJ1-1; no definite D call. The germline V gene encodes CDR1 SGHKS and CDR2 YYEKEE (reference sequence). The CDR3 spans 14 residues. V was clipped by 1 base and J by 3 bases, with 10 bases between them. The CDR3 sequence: CASSLNPGDTEAFF. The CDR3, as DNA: TGTGCCAGCAGCTTGAACCCTGGGGACACTGAAGCTTTCTTT.

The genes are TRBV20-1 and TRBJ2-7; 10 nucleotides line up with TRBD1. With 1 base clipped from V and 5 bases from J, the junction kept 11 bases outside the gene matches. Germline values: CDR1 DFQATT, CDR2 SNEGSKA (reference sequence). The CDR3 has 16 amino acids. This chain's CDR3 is CSARARRQGAINEQYF. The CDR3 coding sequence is TGCAGTGCTAGAGCCCGGCGACAGGGGGCGATCAACGAGCAGTACTTC.

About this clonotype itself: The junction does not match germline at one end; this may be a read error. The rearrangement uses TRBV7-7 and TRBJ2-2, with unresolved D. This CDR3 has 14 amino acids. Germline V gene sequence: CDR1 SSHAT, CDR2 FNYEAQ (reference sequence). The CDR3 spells CASSFFPNTGELFF. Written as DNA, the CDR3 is TGTGCTAGCAGCTTTTTCCCGAACACCGGGGAGCTGTTTTTT.

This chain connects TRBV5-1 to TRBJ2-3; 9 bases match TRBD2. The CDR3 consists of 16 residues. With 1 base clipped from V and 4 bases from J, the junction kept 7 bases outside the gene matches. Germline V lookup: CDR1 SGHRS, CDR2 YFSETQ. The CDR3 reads CASSLLRGGLADTQYF. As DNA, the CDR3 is TGCGCCAGCAGCTTGTTGCGGGGGGGCTTAGCAGATACGCAGTATTTT.

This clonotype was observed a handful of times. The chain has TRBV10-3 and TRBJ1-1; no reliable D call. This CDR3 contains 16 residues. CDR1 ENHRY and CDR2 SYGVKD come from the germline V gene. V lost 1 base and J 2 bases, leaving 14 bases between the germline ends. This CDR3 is CAISEWARGDNTEAFF. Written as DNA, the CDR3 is TGTGCCATCAGTGAGTGGGCGCGCGGAGACAACACTGAAGCTTTCTTT.

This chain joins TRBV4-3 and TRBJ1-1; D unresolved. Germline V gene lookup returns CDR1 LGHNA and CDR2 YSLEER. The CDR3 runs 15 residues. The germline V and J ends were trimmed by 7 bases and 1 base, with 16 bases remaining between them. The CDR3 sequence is CASTHRGTGNTEAFF. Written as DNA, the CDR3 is TGCGCCAGCACTCATCGAGGTACGGGGAACACTGAAGCTTTCTTT.

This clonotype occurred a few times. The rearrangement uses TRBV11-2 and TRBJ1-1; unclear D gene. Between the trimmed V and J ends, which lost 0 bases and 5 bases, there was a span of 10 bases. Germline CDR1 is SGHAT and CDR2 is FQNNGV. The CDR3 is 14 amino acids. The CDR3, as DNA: TGTGCCAGCAGCTTAGATCGATTACGAACTGAAGCTTTCTTT. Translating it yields CASSLDRLRTEAFF.

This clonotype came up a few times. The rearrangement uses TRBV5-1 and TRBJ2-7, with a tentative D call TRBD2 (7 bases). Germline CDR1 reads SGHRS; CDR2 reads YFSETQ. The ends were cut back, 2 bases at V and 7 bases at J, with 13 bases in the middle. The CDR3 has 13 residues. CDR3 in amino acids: CASSLSRGAEQYF. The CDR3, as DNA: TGCGCCAGCAGCTTATCCCGGGGGGCGGAGCAGTACTTC.

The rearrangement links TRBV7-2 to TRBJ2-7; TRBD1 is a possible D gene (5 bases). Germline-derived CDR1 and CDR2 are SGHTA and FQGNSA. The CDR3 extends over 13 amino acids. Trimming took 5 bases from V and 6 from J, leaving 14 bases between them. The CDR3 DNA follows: TGTGCCAGCAGCCCCATAGGAACAGGCGAGCAGTACTTC. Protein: CASSPIGTGEQYF.

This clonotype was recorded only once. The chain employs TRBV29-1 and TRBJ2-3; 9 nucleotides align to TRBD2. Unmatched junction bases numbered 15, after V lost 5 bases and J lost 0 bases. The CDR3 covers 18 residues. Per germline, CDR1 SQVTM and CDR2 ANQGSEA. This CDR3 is CSVILAGILPTSTDTQYF. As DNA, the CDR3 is TGCAGCGTTATCCTAGCGGGAATTCTTCCCACTAGCACAGATACGCAGTATTTT.

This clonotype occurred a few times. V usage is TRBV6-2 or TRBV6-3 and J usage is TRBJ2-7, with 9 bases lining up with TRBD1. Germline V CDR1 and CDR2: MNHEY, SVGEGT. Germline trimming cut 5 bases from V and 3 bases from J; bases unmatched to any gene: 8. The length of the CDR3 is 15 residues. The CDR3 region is CASSAPGQGGYEQYF. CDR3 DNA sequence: TGTGCCAGCAGTGCCCCGGGACAGGGTGGCTACGAGCAGTACTTC.

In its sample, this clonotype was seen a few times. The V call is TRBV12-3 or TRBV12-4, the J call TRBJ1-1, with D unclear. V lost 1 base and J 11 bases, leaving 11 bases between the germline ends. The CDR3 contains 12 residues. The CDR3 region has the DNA TGTGCCAGCAGTTTAGAGGGTGAACAGGCTTTCTTT. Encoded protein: CASSLEGEQAFF.

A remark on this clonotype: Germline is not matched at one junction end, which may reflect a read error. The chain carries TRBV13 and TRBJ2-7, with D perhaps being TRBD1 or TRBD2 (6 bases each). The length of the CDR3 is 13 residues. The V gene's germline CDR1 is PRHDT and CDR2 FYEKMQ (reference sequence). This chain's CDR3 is CASSQGPAGLGDF. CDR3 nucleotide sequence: TGTGCCAGCAGCCAGGGGCCGGCGGGGCTTGGGGACTTC.

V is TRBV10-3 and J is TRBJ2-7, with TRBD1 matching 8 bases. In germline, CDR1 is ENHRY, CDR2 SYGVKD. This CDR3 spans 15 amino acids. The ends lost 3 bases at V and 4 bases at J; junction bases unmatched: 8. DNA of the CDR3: TGTGCCATCAGTGATAGGGACAGGCTAGAGTACGAGCAGTACTTC. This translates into CAISDRDRLEYEQYF.